This T cell receptor beta chain derives from a study of shared clonotypes between healthy human individuals. Study details: Each donor contributed plates that comprised three CD4 naive, three CD4 memory, two CD8 naive and one CD8 memory.

Study observations and caveats: In the sorted subsets, rarefaction showed sequencing was incomplete despite large depth.

As regards this clone: Its antigen is unknown.

Assay: immunoSEQ multiplex PCR; the TCRdb copy retains only in-frame clones and omits some. The sample holds some 690,000 clones; 90% are singletons and the top ten take 34%. This CDR3 has 12 amino acids. CDR1 and CDR2 (germline): SGDLS, YYNGEE. V dropped 4 bases and J dropped 6 bases, with 8 bases sitting between them. This clonotype originated in a man in his late teens or twenties in good health. Some clones in this sample may be carry-over from other donors' samples. Sequencing input: memory CD8+ T cells from PBMCs. Regarding subset: CD45RO+ cells pooled with CCR7-negative TemRA cells. The chain uses TRBV9 and TRBJ2-1; D is undetermined. CDR3 region: CASSPNLNEQFF. CDR3 DNA: TGTGCCAGCAGCCCCAACCTCAATGAGCAGTTCTTC. Full variable domain (outside the CDR3, taken from reference TRBV9 and TRBJ2-1): DSGVTQTPKHLITATGQRVTLRCSPRSGDLSVYWYQQSLDQGLQFLIQYYNGEERAKGNILERFSAQQFPDLHSELNLSSLELGDSALYFCASSPNLNEQFFGPGTRLTVL.